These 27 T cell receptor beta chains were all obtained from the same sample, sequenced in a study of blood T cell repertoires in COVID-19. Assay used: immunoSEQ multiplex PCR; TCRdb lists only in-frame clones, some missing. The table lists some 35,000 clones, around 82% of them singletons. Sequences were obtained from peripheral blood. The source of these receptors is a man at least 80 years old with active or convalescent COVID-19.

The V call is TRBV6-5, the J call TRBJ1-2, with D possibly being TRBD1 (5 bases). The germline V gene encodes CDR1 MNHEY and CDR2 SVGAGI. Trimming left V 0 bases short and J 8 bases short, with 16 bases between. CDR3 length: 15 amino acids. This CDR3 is CASSYSGGRSGGYTF. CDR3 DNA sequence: TGTGCCAGCAGTTACTCGGGAGGGCGTTCAGGGGGCTACACCTTC.

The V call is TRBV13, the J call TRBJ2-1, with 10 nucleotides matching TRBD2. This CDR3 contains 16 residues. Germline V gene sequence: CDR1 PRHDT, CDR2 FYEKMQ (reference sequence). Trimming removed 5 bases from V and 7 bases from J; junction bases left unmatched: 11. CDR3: CASSLALAGVGNEQFF. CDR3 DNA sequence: TGTGCCAGCAGCCTCGCCCTAGCGGGAGTCGGTAATGAGCAGTTCTTC.

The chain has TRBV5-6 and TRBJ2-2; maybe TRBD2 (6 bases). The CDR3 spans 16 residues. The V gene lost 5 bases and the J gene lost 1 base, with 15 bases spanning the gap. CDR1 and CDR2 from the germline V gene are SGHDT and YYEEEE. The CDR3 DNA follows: TGTGCCAGCAGGACGTGGTATAGCGGGAACACCGGGGAGCTGTTTTTT. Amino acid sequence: CASRTWYSGNTGELFF.

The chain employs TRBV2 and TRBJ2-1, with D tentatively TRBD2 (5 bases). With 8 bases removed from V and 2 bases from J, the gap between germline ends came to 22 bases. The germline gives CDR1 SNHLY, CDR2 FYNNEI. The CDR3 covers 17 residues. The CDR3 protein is CASARNSRLQAYNEQFF. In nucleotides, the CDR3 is TGTGCCAGCGCCCGGAACTCGCGACTACAAGCCTACAATGAGCAGTTCTTC.

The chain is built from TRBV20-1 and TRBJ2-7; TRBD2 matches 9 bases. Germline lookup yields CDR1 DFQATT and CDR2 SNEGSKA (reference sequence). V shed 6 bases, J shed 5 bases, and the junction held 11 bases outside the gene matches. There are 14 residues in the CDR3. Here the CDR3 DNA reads TGCAGTGCGAGTCTAGCGGGAAGGATCAACGAGCAGTACTTC. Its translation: CSASLAGRINEQYF.

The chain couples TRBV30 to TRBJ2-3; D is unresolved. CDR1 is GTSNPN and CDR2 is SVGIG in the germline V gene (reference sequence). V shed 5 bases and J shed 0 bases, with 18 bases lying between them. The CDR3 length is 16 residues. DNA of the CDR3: TGTGCCTGGGGCGGTCGTAATTCCTATAGCACAGATACGCAGTATTTT. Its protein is CAWGGRNSYSTDTQYF.

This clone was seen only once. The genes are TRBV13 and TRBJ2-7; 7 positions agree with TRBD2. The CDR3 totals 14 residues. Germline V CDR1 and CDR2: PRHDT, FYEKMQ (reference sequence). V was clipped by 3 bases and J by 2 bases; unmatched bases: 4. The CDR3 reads CASSFGRGAYEQYF. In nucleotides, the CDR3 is TGTGCCAGCAGCTTTGGGAGGGGCGCCTACGAGCAGTACTTC.

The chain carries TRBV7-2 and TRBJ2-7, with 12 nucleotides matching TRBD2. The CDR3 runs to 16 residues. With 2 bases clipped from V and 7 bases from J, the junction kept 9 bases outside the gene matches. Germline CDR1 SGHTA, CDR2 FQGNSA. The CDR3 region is CASSLSSSGRAGEQYF. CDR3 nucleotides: TGTGCCAGCAGCTTAAGCTCTAGCGGGAGGGCCGGAGAGCAGTACTTC.

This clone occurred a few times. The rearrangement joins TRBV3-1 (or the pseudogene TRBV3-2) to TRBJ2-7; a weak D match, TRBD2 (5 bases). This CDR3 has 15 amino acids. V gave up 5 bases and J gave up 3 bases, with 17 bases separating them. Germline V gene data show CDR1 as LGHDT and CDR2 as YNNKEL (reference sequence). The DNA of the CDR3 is TGTGCCAGCAGCGCCGGGCCGGCAGACTACTACGAGCAGTACTTC. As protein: CASSAGPADYYEQYF.

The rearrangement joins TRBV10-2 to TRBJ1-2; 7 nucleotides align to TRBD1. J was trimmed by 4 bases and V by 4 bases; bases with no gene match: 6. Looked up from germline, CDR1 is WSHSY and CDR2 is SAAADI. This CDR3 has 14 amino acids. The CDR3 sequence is CASSAKRDSYGYTF. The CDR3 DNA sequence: TGCGCCAGCAGTGCGAAACGGGACAGCTATGGCTACACCTTC.

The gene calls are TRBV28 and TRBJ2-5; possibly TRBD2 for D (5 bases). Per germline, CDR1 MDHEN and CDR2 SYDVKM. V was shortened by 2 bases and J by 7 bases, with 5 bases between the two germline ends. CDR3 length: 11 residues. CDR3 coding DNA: TGTGCCAGCAGTTTAGAGGGGACCCAGTACTTC. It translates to CASSLEGTQYF. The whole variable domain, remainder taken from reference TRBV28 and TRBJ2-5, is DVKVTQSSRYLVKRTGEKVFLECVQDMDHENMFWYRQDPGLGLRLIYFSYDVKMKEKGDIPEGYSVSREKKERFSLILESASTNQTSMYLCASSLEGTQYFGPGTRLLVL.

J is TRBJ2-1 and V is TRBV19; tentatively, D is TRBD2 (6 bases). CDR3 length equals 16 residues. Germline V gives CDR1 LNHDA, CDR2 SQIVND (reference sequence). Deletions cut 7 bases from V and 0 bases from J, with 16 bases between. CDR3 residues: CASTALAASSYNEQFF. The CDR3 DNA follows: TGTGCCAGTACCGCACTAGCAGCCAGCTCCTACAATGAGCAGTTCTTC.

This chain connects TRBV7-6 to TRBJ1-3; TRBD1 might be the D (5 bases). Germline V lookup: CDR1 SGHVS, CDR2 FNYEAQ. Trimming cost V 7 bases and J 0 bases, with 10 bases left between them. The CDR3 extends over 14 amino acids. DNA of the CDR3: TGTGCCAGCACCGCCACAGGCTCTGGAAACACCATATATTTT. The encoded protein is CASTATGSGNTIYF.

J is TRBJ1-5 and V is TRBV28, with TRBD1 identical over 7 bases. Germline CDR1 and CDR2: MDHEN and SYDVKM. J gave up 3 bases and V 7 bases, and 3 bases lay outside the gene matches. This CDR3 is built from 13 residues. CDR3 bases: TGTGCCAGCAAGGGACAGCACAATCAGCCCCAGCATTTT. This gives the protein CASKGQHNQPQHF.

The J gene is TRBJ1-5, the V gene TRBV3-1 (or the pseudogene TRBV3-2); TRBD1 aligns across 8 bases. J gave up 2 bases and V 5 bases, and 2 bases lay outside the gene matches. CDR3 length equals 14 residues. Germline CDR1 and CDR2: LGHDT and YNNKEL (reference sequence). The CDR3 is CASSGGQGNQPQHF. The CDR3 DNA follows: TGTGCCAGCAGCGGGGGACAGGGCAATCAGCCCCAGCATTTT.

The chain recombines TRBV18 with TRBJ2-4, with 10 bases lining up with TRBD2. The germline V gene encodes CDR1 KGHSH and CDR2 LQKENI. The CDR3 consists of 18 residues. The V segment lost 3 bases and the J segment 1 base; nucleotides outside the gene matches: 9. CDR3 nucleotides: TGTGCCAGCTCACCCCTAGCGGGAGCTATGGGTGCCAAAAACATTCAGTACTTC. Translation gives CASSPLAGAMGAKNIQYF.

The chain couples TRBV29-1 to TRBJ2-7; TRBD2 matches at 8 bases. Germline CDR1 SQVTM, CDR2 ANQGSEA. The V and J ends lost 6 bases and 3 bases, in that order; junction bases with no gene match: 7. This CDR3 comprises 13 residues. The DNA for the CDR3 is TGCAGCGTGGCGGGACTAGGACTCTACGAGCAGTACTTC. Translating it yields CSVAGLGLYEQYF.

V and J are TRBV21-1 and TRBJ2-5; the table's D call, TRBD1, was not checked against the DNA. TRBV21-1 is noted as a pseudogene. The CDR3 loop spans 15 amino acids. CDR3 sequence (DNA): TGTGCCAGCGGGACAGGGGCGAAAAACCAAGAGACCCAGTACTTC. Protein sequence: CASGTGAKNQETQYF.

CDR3 nucleotide sequence: TGTGCCAGCAGCGTAGCCGGGGGATTGGATCCAGATACGCAGTATTTT. Translation: CASSVAGGLDPDTQYF. This chain uses TRBV9 with TRBJ2-3; TRBD2 is a possible D gene (6 bases). This CDR3 spans 16 amino acids. Germline CDR1 and CDR2: SGDLS and YYNGEE. The V and J ends lost 0 bases and 4 bases respectively, with 15 bases between them.

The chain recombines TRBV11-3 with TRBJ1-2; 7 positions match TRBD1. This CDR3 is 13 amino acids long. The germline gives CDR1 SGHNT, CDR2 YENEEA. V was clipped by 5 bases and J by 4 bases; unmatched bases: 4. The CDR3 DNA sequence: TGTGCCAGCAGCACAGACAGGGCCTATGGCTACACCTTC. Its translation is CASSTDRAYGYTF.

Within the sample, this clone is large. The CDR3 sequence: CASSFGGSYEQYF. CDR3 in DNA: TGTGCCAGCAGCTTTGGCGGATCCTACGAGCAGTACTTC. J is TRBJ2-7 and V is TRBV11-2, with no clear D. The CDR3 totals 13 residues. V lost 3 bases, J lost 1 base, and 7 bases lay in between. Germline V gene lookup returns CDR1 SGHAT and CDR2 FQNNGV.

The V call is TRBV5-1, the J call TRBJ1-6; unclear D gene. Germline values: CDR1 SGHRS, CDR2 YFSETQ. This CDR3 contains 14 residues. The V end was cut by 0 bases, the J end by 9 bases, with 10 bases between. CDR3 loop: CASSLASVFSPLHF. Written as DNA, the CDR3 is TGCGCCAGCAGCTTGGCCTCAGTATTTTCACCCCTCCACTTT. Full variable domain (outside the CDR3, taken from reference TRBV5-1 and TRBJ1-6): KAGVTQTPRYLIKTRGQQVTLSCSPISGHRSVSWYQQTPGQGLQFLFEYFSETQRNKGNFPGRFSGRQFSNSRSEMNVSTLELGDSALYLCASSLASVFSPLHFGNGTRLTVT.

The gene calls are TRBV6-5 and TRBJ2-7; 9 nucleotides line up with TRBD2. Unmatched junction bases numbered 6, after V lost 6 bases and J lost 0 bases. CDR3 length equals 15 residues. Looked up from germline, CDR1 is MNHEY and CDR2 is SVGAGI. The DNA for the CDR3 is TGTGCCAGCAGGGACCTAGCGGGGAGCTCCTACGAGCAGTACTTC. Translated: CASRDLAGSSYEQYF.

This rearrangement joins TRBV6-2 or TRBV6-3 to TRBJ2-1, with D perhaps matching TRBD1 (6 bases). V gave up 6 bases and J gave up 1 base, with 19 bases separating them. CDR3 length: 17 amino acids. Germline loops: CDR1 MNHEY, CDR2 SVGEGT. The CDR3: CASSDTKTGKSYNEQFF. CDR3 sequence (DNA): TGTGCCAGCAGCGACACCAAAACAGGGAAGTCCTACAATGAGCAGTTCTTC.

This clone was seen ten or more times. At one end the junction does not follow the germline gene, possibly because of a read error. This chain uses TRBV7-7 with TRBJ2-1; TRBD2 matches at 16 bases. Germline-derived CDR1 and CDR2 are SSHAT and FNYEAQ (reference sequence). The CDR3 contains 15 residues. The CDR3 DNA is TGTGCTAGCAGCCCGGGACTAGCGGGAGGGTATGAGCAGTTCTTC. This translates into CASSPGLAGGYEQFF.

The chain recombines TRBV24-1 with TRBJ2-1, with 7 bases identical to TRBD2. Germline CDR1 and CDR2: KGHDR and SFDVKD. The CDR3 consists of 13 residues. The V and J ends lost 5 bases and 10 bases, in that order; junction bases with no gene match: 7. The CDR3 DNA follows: TGTGCCACCAGTGTCCGACTAGCAAACGAGCAGTTCTTC. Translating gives CATSVRLANEQFF.

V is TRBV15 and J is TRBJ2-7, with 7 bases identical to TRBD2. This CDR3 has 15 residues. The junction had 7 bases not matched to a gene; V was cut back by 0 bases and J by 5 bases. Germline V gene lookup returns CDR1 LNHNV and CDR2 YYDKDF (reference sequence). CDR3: CATSRDRLAVHEQYF. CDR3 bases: TGTGCCACCAGCAGAGATCGACTAGCCGTCCACGAGCAGTACTTC.